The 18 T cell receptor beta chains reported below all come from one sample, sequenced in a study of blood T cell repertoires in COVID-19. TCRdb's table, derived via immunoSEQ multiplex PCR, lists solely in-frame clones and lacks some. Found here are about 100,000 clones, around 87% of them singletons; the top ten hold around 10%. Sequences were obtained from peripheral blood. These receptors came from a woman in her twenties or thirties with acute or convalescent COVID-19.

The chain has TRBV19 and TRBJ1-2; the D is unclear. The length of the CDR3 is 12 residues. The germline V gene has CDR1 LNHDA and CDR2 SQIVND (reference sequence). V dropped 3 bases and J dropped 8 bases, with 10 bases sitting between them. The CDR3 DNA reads TGTGCCAGTAGTATCGGCGGCAGCGGCTACACCTTC. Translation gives CASSIGGSGYTF.

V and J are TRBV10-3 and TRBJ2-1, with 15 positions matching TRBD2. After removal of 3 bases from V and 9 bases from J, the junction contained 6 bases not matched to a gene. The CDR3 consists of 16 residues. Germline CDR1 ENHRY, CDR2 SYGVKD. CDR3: CAISDRTSGGAVEQFF. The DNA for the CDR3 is TGTGCCATCAGTGACCGGACTAGCGGGGGGGCAGTTGAGCAGTTCTTC.

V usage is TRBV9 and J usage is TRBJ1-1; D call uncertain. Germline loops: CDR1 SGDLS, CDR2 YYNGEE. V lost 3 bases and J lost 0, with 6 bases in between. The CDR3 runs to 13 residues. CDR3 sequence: CASSGPLNTEAFF. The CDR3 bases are TGTGCCAGCAGCGGTCCATTGAACACTGAAGCTTTCTTT.

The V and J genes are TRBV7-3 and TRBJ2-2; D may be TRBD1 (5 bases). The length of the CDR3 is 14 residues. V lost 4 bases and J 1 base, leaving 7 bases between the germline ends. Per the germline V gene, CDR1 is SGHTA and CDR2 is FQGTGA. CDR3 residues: CASSYTGNTGELFF. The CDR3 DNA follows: TGTGCCAGCAGCTACACAGGGAACACCGGGGAGCTGTTTTTT.

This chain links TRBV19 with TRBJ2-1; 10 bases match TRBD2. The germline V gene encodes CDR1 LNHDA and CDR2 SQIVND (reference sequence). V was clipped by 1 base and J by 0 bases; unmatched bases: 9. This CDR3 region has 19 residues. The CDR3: CASSIAPWTSGFSYNEQFF. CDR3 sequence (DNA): TGTGCCAGTAGTATAGCCCCATGGACTAGCGGTTTCTCCTACAATGAGCAGTTCTTC.

CDR3 sequence: CASLGSGYGYTF. The CDR3, as DNA: TGTGCCAGTTTAGGTTCCGGGTATGGCTACACCTTC. The chain recombines TRBV6-5 with TRBJ1-2; the D is unclear. Germline-derived CDR1 and CDR2 are MNHEY and SVGAGI. The V end lost 9 bases, the J end lost 5 bases, and 13 bases lay between the germline ends. This CDR3 has 12 amino acids.

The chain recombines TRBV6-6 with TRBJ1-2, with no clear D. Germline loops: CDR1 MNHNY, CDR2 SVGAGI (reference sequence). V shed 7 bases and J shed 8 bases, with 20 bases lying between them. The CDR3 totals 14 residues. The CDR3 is CASINTFPGYGYTF. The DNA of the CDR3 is TGTGCCAGCATAAACACCTTCCCAGGTTACGGCTACACCTTC.

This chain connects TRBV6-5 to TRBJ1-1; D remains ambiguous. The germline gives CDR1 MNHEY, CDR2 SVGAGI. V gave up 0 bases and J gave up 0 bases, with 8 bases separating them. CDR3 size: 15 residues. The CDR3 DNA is TGTGCCAGCAGTTACTCGCCGGGGATGAACACTGAAGCTTTCTTT. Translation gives CASSYSPGMNTEAFF.

The CDR3 sequence is CASSTTGIGEQYF. The CDR3 coding sequence is TGCGCCAGCAGCACCACAGGAATCGGGGAGCAGTACTTC. The chain has TRBV5-1 and TRBJ2-7, with D maybe TRBD1 (5 bases). V was cut by 4 bases and J by 7 bases, with 15 bases left in between. This CDR3 is 13 amino acids long. Germline CDR1 SGHRS, CDR2 YFSETQ.

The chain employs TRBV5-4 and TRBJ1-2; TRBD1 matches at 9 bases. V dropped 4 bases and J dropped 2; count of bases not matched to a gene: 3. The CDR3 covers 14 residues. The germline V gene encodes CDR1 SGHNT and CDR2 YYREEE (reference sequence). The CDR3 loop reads CASSLGQGNYGYTF. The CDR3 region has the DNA TGTGCCAGCAGCCTCGGACAGGGGAACTATGGCTACACCTTC.

CDR3 in amino acids: CASSLKTGSSGNTIYF. The CDR3 region has the DNA TGTGCCAGCAGCCTAAAGACAGGTAGCTCTGGAAACACCATATATTTT. The chain is built from TRBV5-8 and TRBJ1-3, with D possibly being TRBD1 (6 bases). The V gene lost 4 bases and the J gene lost 0 bases, with 14 bases spanning the gap. The CDR3 covers 16 residues. The germline gives CDR1 SGHTS, CDR2 YDEGEE.

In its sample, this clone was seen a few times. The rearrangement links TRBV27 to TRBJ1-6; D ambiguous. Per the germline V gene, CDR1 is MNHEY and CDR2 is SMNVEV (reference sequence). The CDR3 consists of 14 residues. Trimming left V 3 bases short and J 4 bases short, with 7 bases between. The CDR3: CASSLRTYNSPLHF. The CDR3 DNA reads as TGTGCCAGCAGTTTGCGAACTTATAATTCACCCCTCCACTTT.

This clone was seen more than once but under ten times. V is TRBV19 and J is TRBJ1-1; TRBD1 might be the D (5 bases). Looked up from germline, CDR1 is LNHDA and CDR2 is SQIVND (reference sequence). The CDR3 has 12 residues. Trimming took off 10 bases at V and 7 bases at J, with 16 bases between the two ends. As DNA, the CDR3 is TGTGCCACAAGACAGCTTCCCAGTGAAGCTTTCTTT. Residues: CATRQLPSEAFF. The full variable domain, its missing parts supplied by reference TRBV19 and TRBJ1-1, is DGGITQSPKYLFRKEGQNVTLSCEQNLNHDAMYWYRQDPGQGLRLIYYSQIVNDFQKGDIAEGYSVSREKKESFPLTVTSAQKNPTAFYLCATRQLPSEAFFGQGTRLTVV.

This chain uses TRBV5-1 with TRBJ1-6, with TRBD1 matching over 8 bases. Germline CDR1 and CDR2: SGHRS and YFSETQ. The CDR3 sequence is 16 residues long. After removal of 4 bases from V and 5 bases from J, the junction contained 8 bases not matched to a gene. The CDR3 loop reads CASSPRTGTNNSPLHF. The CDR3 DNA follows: TGCGCCAGCAGCCCAAGGACAGGGACAAATAATTCACCCCTCCACTTT.

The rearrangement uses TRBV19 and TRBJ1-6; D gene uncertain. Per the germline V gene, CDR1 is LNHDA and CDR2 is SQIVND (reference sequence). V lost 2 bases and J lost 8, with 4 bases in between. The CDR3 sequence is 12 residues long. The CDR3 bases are TGTGCCAGTAGTATAACGGATTCACCCCTCCACTTT. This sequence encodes CASSITDSPLHF.

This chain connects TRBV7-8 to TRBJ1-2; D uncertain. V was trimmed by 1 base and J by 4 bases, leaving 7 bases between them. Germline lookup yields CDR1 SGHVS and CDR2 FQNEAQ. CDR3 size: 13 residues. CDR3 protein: CASSLGEGYGYTF. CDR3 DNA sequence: TGTGCCAGCAGCTTAGGGGAGGGCTATGGCTACACCTTC.

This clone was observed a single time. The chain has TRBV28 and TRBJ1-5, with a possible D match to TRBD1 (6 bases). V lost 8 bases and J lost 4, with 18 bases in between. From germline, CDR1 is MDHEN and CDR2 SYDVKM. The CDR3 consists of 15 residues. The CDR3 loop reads CASHPWGRGNQPQHF. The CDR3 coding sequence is TGTGCCAGCCACCCTTGGGGCAGGGGAAATCAGCCCCAGCATTTT.

The CDR3 nucleotides are TGTGCCAGCTCCTCAAGGGGTTTCTCTGGCGAAAAACTGTTTTTT. As protein: CASSSRGFSGEKLFF. The J gene is TRBJ1-4, the V gene TRBV7-8, with D possibly TRBD1 on 5 matching bases. V lost 8 bases, J lost 8 bases, and 21 bases lay in between. Germline-derived CDR1 and CDR2 are SGHVS and FQNEAQ. The CDR3 is 15 residues long.